This T cell receptor (beta chain) was recorded in a study of post-analysis software for immune sequencing data. Study overall: As for disease course, relapsing-remitting, secondary progressive and progressive-relapsing multiple sclerosis were all included. Regarding the study as a whole: Compared with controls, patients showed significantly lower normalized Chao1 diversity. In patients, about 5 TRBV segments were more frequent than in controls, with TRBV5-6, TRBV5-1 and TRBV20-1 among them.

The CDR3 loop spans 20 amino acids. The junction had 15 bases not matched to a gene; V was cut back by 4 bases and J by 0 bases. Germline CDR1 reads SGHRS; CDR2 reads YFSETQ. The table lists this clonotype with a few counts. Antigen: not known. cDNA libraries of TCR beta carried unique molecular identifiers. T cells numbering about 0.9 to 11 million gave rise to some 520,000 cDNA molecules. TCRdb independently ran MiXCR on the PCR reads; one entry per CDR3 protein. Among hundreds of thousands of distinct CDR3 sequences listed, approximately 50% were seen once. This receptor was identified in a girl aged 10-17 years with multiple sclerosis. The sequenced sample consisted of blood. This rearrangement joins TRBV5-1 to TRBJ2-7; TRBD2 agrees at 14 bases. This CDR3 is CASSRLGTSGGIKSSYEQYF. For the CDR3, the DNA is TGCGCCAGCAGCCGCCTCGGGACTAGCGGGGGCATCAAAAGCTCCTACGAGCAGTACTTC.